This is a list of T cell receptor beta chains from one sample in a study of T cells in Graves' hyperthyroidism and ophthalmopathy. TCRdb reanalysed the multiplex PCR reads using MiXCR and keeps one entry per CDR3 protein. Here the sample spans 370,000 or so distinct CDR3 sequences, about 14% being singletons. The specimen sequenced was blood. The receptors stem from a man between 25 and 39 years old with Graves' hyperthyroidism that later progressed to Graves' ophthalmopathy. Both conserved end residues are part of each CDR3. The D gene is left open where the match is weak. Only some rows state a clone size, as once, few, many or a class for expanded clones.

CATSDGTHSNQPQHF | TGTGCCACCAGTGATGGGACACACAGCAATCAGCCCCAGCATTTT | TRBJ1-5 | 15 | TRBV24-1 | NA | many
CASGTSGGMDEQFF | TGTGCCAGCGGAACTAGCGGGGGGATGGATGAGCAGTTCTTC | TRBJ2-1 | 14 | TRBV3-1 | TRBD2 | many
CASSLGSGWDTEAFF | TGTGCCAGCAGCTTGGGATCGGGGTGGGACACTGAAGCTTTCTTT | TRBJ1-1 | 15 | TRBV11-2 | NA | many
CASSLGPGQNTGELFF | TGTGCCAGCAGCTTGGGACCGGGACAGAACACCGGGGAGCTGTTTTTT | TRBJ2-2 | 16 | TRBV7-9 | NA | NA
CASSWTGENNSPLHF | TGTGCCAGCAGTTGGACAGGGGAAAATAATTCACCCCTCCACTTT | TRBJ1-6 | 15 | TRBV6-5 | TRBD1 | many
CASSRAFWGEQYF | TGTGCCAGCAGCAGGGCCTTTTGGGGGGAGCAGTACTTC | TRBJ2-7 | 13 | TRBV28 | NA | many
CASSRMGNSNQPQHF | TGTGCCAGCAGTAGGATGGGGAATAGCAATCAGCCCCAGCATTTT | TRBJ1-5 | 15 | TRBV5-5 | NA | many
CASSLRAGGEQYF | TGTGCCAGCAGCTTGAGGGCAGGGGGTGAGCAGTACTTC | TRBJ2-7 | 13 | TRBV5-5 | TRBD1 | NA
CASSQELASPLHF | TGTGCCAGCAGCCAAGAGTTAGCTTCACCCCTCCACTTT | TRBJ1-6 | 13 | TRBV14 | NA | NA
CAWTGFTEAFF | TGTGCCTGGACAGGGTTCACTGAAGCTTTCTTT | TRBJ1-1 | 11 | TRBV30 | NA | NA
CATTFGGENTGELFF | TGTGCCACGACCTTTGGGGGGGAGAACACCGGGGAGCTGTTTTTT | TRBJ2-2 | 15 | TRBV28 | TRBD2 | many
CASRTGFSQPQHF | TGTGCCAGCAGGACGGGGTTTTCTCAGCCCCAGCATTTT | TRBJ1-5 | 13 | TRBV28 | NA | many
CVISTEPTDTQYF | TGTGTCATCAGTACAGAGCCCACAGATACGCAGTATTTT | TRBJ2-3 | 13 | TRBV10-3 | NA | NA
CATSGPGQGADQPQHF | TGTGCCACCAGTGGACCGGGACAGGGGGCCGATCAGCCCCAGCATTTT | TRBJ1-5 | 16 | TRBV24-1 | TRBD1 | NA
CSARKRGWTYNEQFF | TGCAGTGCTCGAAAGCGGGGGTGGACCTACAATGAGCAGTTCTTC | TRBJ2-1 | 15 | TRBV20-1 | TRBD2 | many
CASSQDGGAGETQYF | TGTGCCAGCAGCCAAGACGGGGGGGCCGGTGAGACCCAGTACTTC | TRBJ2-5 | 15 | TRBV4-2 | TRBD2 | few
CSARFRDRSYEQYF | TGCAGTGCTAGGTTCCGGGACAGGTCCTACGAGCAGTACTTC | TRBJ2-7 | 14 | TRBV20-1 | TRBD1 | few
CASSQDQNRNYEQYF | TGCGCCAGCAGCCAAGATCAAAACAGGAACTACGAGCAGTACTTC | TRBJ2-7 | 15 | TRBV4-1 | NA | few
CASSPERPNYGYTF | TGTGCCAGCAGTCCCGAGCGTCCTAACTATGGCTACACCTTC | TRBJ1-2 | 14 | TRBV12-3/TRBV12-4 | NA | NA
CSASRGTEGNQPQHF | TGCAGTGCCTCCCGGGGGACAGAAGGCAATCAGCCCCAGCATTTT | TRBJ1-5 | 15 | TRBV20-1 | TRBD1 | many
CASTGSGVETQYF | TGTGCCAGCACAGGAAGCGGGGTGGAGACCCAGTACTTC | TRBJ2-5 | 13 | TRBV6-1 | TRBD2 | many
CASSLVTGSYEQYF | TGCGCCAGCAGCTTGGTTACAGGAAGTTACGAGCAGTACTTC | TRBJ2-7 | 14 | TRBV5-1 | NA | few
CASSVHGEDNEQFF | TGTGCCAGCAGCGTACATGGGGAGGACAATGAGCAGTTCTTC | TRBJ2-1 | 14 | TRBV9 | NA | few
CAISEDAPNSGNTIYF | TGTGCCATCAGTGAGGACGCCCCAAACTCTGGAAACACCATATATTTT | TRBJ1-3 | 16 | TRBV10-3 | NA | many
CASSLVGGLGHQPQHF | TGTGCCAGCAGTCTAGTAGGTGGTTTGGGCCATCAGCCCCAGCATTTT | TRBJ1-5 | 16 | TRBV7-8 | NA | many
CSASVGPPDTQYF | TGCAGTGCTAGTGTCGGTCCACCCGATACGCAGTATTTT | TRBJ2-3 | 13 | TRBV20-1 | NA | many
CASSSSRPGELFF | TGTGCCAGCAGCAGTAGCAGGCCCGGGGAGCTGTTTTTT | TRBJ2-2 | 13 | TRBV7-3 | NA | few
CASRGFSYEQYF | TGTGCCAGCAGAGGGTTCTCCTACGAGCAGTACTTC | TRBJ2-7 | 12 | TRBV6-1 | NA | NA
CSARDSGTTQNYGYTF | TGCAGTGCTAGAGATTCCGGGACGACTCAAAACTATGGCTACACCTTC | TRBJ1-2 | 16 | TRBV20-1 | NA | many
CSVESQINYTF | TGCAGCGTTGAATCGCAGATTAATTACACCTTC | TRBJ1-2 | 11 | TRBV29-1 | NA | NA
CASSMPITGGYTF | TGTGCCAGCAGCATGCCCATCACGGGCGGCTACACCTTC | TRBJ1-2 | 13 | TRBV6-2/TRBV6-3 | NA | NA